One and the same sample provided the 5 T cell receptor beta chains below, sequenced in a study of OX40 agonist ivuxolimab in advanced cancers. Some clones are missing from TCRdb's copy, which holds only in-frame ones; the method was immunoSEQ multiplex PCR. The table has about 48,000 clones, around 90% seen once. This sample comprised CD4+ or CD8+ T cells sorted from blood, obtained in a trial of the OX40 agonist ivuxolimab. The receptor source for this set is an adult with an advanced solid tumor such as melanoma, head and neck, liver or kidney cancer.

The rearrangement uses TRBV9 and TRBJ2-2, with D perhaps matching TRBD1 (6 bases). Trimming left V 1 base short and J 6 bases short, with 10 bases between. CDR3 length equals 14 residues. Germline V CDR1 and CDR2: SGDLS, YYNGEE. CDR3 in amino acids: CASSVIQGPGELFF. CDR3 in DNA: TGTGCCAGCAGCGTAATACAGGGCCCCGGGGAGCTGTTTTTT.

The genes are TRBV10-3 and TRBJ2-5; D is unclear. Trimming shortened V by 10 bases and J by 1 base, and 19 bases separated the two germline ends. This CDR3 is 15 amino acids long. Per germline, CDR1 ENHRY and CDR2 SYGVKD. CDR3 in amino acids: CASGAGPNIQETQYF. CDR3 sequence (DNA): TGTGCCAGCGGAGCTGGCCCGAATATCCAAGAGACCCAGTACTTC.

This clone was observed once. This chain joins TRBV2 and TRBJ2-7; TRBD1 agrees at 10 bases. Germline V CDR1 and CDR2: SNHLY, FYNNEI. The junction had 6 bases not matched to a gene; V was cut back by 7 bases and J by 6 bases. The CDR3 is made up of 13 amino acids. CDR3 DNA: TGTGCCAGCATGGCCGACAGGGGGCGCGAGCAGTACTTC. Encoded protein: CASMADRGREQYF.

The chain combines TRBV7-3 with TRBJ2-5; 7 nucleotides agree with TRBD1. The J segment lost 4 bases and the V segment lost 1 base, leaving 3 bases of the junction unmatched. This CDR3 region has 14 residues. Germline assignment: CDR1 SGHTA and CDR2 FQGTGA. CDR3 in amino acids: CASSLKGGRETQYF. CDR3 DNA sequence: TGTGCCAGCAGCTTAAAAGGGGGCAGAGAGACCCAGTACTTC.

The V gene is TRBV19, the J gene TRBJ2-1; D may be TRBD1 (5 bases). V was pared by 1 base and J by 5 bases, with 6 bases between. CDR1 and CDR2 from the germline V gene are LNHDA and SQIVND (reference sequence). The CDR3 runs to 13 residues. The CDR3 here is CASSIGQNNEQFF. CDR3 in DNA: TGTGCCAGTAGTATAGGACAGAACAATGAGCAGTTCTTC.